A selection of T cell receptor beta chains follows, all from one sample in a study of OX40 agonist ivuxolimab in advanced cancers. TCRdb keeps only in-frame clones here, not all; method: immunoSEQ multiplex PCR. The sample has about 84,000 clones, 90% to 95% seen once. The sample consisted of CD4+ or CD8+ T cells sorted from blood, taken in a trial of the OX40 agonist ivuxolimab. All receptors come from an adult with an advanced solid tumor such as melanoma, head and neck, liver or kidney cancer. Each CDR3 is given with its conserved first and last residue.

v_gene: TRBV2
CDR3aa: CASSEDLLDTQYF

v_gene: TRBV28
CDR3aa: CASSWGDYGYTF

v_gene: TRBV18
CDR3aa: CASSPRQGALDGYTF

v_gene: TRBV28
CDR3aa: CASGSLDVPEKLFF

v_gene: TRBV5-1
CDR3aa: CASSFRQGATGELFF

v_gene: TRBV7-9
CDR3aa: CASSLGQLSYEQYF

v_gene: TRBV4-2
CDR3aa: CASSPPGTGTTGELFF

v_gene: TRBV28
CDR3aa: CASSIGTHHTEAFF

v_gene: TRBV28
CDR3aa: CASSLYYHQNTEAFF

v_gene: TRBV7-3
CDR3aa: CASSLSGNEQYF

v_gene: TRBV28
CDR3aa: CASSLSPSRGGNEQFF

v_gene: TRBV19
CDR3aa: CASSRDGNTEAFF

v_gene: TRBV5-1
CDR3aa: CASSLDPTTEAFF

v_gene: TRBV29-1
CDR3aa: CSAWSGEQYF

v_gene: TRBV5-8
CDR3aa: CASSLGTHGDTDTQYF

v_gene: TRBV5-1
CDR3aa: CASSPGTAASYTF

v_gene: TRBV2
CDR3aa: CASRIGSGRPPSSYNEQFF

v_gene: TRBV5-1
CDR3aa: CASSLAGGQPQHF

v_gene: TRBV27
CDR3aa: CASSLSGASGSYEQYF

v_gene: TRBV5-6
CDR3aa: CASSSLPTDTQYF

v_gene: TRBV5-1
CDR3aa: CASSPGAVADTEAFF

v_gene: TRBV7-2
CDR3aa: CASSSPSGEQFF

v_gene: TRBV5-4
CDR3aa: CASHQRSAQETQYF

v_gene: TRBV6-5
CDR3aa: CASRYRETEKDYGYTF

v_gene: TRBV4-2
CDR3aa: CASSQEWESTDTQYF

v_gene: TRBV6-6
CDR3aa: CASSYPQVRGNSPLHF

v_gene: TRBV28
CDR3aa: CASSLGRENIQYF

v_gene: TRBV5-1
CDR3aa: CASTRQRLYQETQYF

v_gene: TRBV6-5
CDR3aa: CASSESGRIYGYTF

v_gene: TRBV4-1
CDR3aa: CASSLSGLAGGGDTQYF

v_gene: TRBV6-5
CDR3aa: CASRTPGRSYGYTF

v_gene: TRBV30
CDR3aa: CAWSSEETEAFF

v_gene: TRBV2
CDR3aa: CASSGGYSNQPQHF

v_gene: TRBV5-6
CDR3aa: CASRARLATNTGELFF

v_gene: TRBV9
CDR3aa: CASSPPGLAGNEQYF

v_gene: TRBV7-2
CDR3aa: CASSAMRAANYGYTF

v_gene: TRBV5-1
CDR3aa: CASGLAGVSYNEQFF

v_gene: TRBV6-6
CDR3aa: CATRPAGTTGEKLFF

v_gene: TRBV6-5
CDR3aa: CASSPDTGYGYTF

v_gene: TRBV20-1
CDR3aa: CSATDHEQFF

v_gene: TRBV19
CDR3aa: CASSITVANQPQHF

v_gene: TRBV19
CDR3aa: CASKPGRLNYGYTF

v_gene: TRBV2
CDR3aa: CASTPQGRDTEAFF

v_gene: TRBV4-1
CDR3aa: CASSQPTGGKGNEKLFF

v_gene: TRBV6-5
CDR3aa: CASSYSRGTRVAEAFF

v_gene: TRBV5-1
CDR3aa: CASSSGNTYNEQFF

v_gene: TRBV6-1
CDR3aa: CASSDGAGTTEAFF

v_gene: TRBV10-3
CDR3aa: CAISESWEGPDTQYF

v_gene: TRBV7-2
CDR3aa: CASSPGQPSSYNEQFF

v_gene: TRBV5-4
CDR3aa: CASRSRAGGRGDTQYF

v_gene: TRBV19
CDR3aa: CATETSGSYEQYF